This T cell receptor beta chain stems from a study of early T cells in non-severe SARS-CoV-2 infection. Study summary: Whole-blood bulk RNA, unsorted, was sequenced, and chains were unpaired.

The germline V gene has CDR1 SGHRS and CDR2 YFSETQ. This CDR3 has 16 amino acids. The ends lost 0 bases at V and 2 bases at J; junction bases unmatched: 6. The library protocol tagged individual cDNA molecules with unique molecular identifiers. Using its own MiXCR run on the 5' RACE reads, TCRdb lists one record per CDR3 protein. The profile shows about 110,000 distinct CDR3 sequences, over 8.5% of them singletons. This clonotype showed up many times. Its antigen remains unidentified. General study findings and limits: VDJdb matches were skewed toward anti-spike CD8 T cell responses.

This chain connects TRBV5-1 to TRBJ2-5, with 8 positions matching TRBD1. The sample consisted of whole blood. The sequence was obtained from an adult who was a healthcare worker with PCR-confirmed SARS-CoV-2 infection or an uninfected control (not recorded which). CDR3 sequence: CASSLASRTGQETQYF. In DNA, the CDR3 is TGCGCCAGCAGCTTGGCCAGCAGGACAGGGCAAGAGACCCAGTACTTC. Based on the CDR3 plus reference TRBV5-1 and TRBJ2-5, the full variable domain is KAGVTQTPRYLIKTRGQQVTLSCSPISGHRSVSWYQQTPGQGLQFLFEYFSETQRNKGNFPGRFSGRQFSNSRSEMNVSTLELGDSALYLCASSLASRTGQETQYFGPGTRLLVL.